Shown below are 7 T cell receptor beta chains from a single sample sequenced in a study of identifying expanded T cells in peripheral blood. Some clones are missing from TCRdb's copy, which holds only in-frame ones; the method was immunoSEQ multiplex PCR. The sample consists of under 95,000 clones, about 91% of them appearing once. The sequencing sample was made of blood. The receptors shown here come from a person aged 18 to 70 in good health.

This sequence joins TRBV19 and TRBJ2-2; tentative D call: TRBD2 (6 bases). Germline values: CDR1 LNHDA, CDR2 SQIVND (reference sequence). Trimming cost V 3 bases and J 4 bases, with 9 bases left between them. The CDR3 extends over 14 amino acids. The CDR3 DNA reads TGTGCCAGTAGTATCAAGGGAGGCACCGGGGAGCTGTTTTTT. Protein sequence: CASSIKGGTGELFF.

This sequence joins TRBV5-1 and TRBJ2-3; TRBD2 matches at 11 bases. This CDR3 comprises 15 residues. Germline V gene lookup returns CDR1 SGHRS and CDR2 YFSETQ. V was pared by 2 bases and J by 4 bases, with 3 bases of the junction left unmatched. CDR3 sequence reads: CASSFTSGSSDTQYF. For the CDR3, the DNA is TGCGCCAGCAGCTTCACTAGCGGGAGCTCAGATACGCAGTATTTT. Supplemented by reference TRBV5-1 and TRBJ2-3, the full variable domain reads KAGVTQTPRYLIKTRGQQVTLSCSPISGHRSVSWYQQTPGQGLQFLFEYFSETQRNKGNFPGRFSGRQFSNSRSEMNVSTLELGDSALYLCASSFTSGSSDTQYFGPGTRLTVL.

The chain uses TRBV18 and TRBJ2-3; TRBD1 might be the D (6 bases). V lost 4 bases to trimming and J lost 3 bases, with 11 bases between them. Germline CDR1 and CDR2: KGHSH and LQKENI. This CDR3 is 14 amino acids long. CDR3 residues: CASSLGQTTDTQYF. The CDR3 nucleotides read TGTGCCAGCTCACTCGGACAGACTACAGATACGCAGTATTTT. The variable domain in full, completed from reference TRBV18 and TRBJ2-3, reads NAGVMQNPRHLVRRRGQEARLRCSPMKGHSHVYWYRQLPEEGLKFMVYLQKENIIDESGMPKERFSAEFPKEGPSILRIQQVVRGDSAAYFCASSLGQTTDTQYFGPGTRLTVL.

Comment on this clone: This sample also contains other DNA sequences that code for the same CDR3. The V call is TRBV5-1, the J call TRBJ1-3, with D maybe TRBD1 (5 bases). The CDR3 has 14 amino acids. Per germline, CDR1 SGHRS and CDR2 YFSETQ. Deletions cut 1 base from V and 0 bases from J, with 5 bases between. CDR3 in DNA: TGCGCCAGCAGCTTGACAGGCTCTGGAAACACCATATATTTT. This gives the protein CASSLTGSGNTIYF.

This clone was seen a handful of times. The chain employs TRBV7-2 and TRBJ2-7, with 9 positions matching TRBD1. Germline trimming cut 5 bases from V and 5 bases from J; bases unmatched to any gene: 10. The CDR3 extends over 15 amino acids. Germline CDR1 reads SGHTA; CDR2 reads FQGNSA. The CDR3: CASSPIGTGYHEQYF. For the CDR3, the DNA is TGTGCCAGCAGCCCAATCGGGACAGGGTACCACGAGCAGTACTTC.

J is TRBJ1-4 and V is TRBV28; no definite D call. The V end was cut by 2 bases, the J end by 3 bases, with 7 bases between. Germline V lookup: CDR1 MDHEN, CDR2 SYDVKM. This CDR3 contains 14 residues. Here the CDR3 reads CASSLRQSNEKLFF. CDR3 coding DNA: TGTGCCAGCAGTTTAAGGCAGTCTAATGAAAAACTGTTTTTT.

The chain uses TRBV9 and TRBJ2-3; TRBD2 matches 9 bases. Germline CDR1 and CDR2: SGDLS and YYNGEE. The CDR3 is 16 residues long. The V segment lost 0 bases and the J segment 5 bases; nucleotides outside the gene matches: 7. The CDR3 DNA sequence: TGTGCCAGCAGCGTAGGTCTAGCGGGGCGTTTAGATACGCAGTATTTT. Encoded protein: CASSVGLAGRLDTQYF. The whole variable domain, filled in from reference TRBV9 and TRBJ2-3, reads DSGVTQTPKHLITATGQRVTLRCSPRSGDLSVYWYQQSLDQGLQFLIQYYNGEERAKGNILERFSAQQFPDLHSELNLSSLELGDSALYFCASSVGLAGRLDTQYFGPGTRLTVL.